This T cell receptor beta chain was captured in a study of blood T cells in healthy people across ages. The study's findings and limits: The lack of PBMC sorting stopped any conclusive naive versus antigen-experienced comparison. Unknown CMV status may confound age-related changes in expanded clones.

From germline, CDR1 is SGHTA and CDR2 FQGNSA. The CDR3 sequence is 13 residues long. J lost 14 bases, V lost 5 bases, and 11 bases had no gene match. With a J-beta primer mix and a sample-barcoded 5' primer, a second PCR ran roughly 6 to 11 cycles. Through a template-switch adaptor with 12 random nucleotides, each cDNA molecule received a tag. Every sample produced at least 2.5 million CDR3-containing paired-end reads. TCRdb reprocessed the 5' RACE reads via MiXCR and lists one record per CDR3 protein. The repertoire holds almost 1 million distinct CDR3 sequences, just over 50% seen once, with over 20% in the top ten. In this sample, this clonotype turned up many times. No antigen is known for it.

This TCR was recovered from a woman in her fifties or sixties in good health. The chain combines TRBV7-2 with TRBJ2-3, with TRBD2 matching 9 bases. Sample: blood. The CDR3 DNA follows: TGTGCCAGCAGCCGCTTGGGTGGGACTAGCTTGTATTTT. It is translated as CASSRLGGTSLYF.